A selection of T cell receptor beta chains follows, all from one sample in a study of T cells in Graves' hyperthyroidism and ophthalmopathy. MiXCR, run by TCRdb on the multiplex PCR reads, gives a single entry per CDR3 protein. Of over 350,000 distinct CDR3 sequences in the sample, roughly 14% were seen once. Sequenced sample: blood. The source is a man between 18 and 29 years old with Graves' ophthalmopathy. Both conserved end residues are part of each CDR3. A D gene is named only where the DNA matches it firmly. A row's size may be missing; if present it is once, few, many or a size class.

NA,TRBJ2-7,TRBV12-3/TRBV12-4,12,many,CASSLPDYEQYF,TGTGCCAGCAGTTTACCAGACTACGAGCAGTACTTC
NA,TRBJ2-1,TRBV7-8,13,many,CASSSGVWGEQFF,TGTGCCAGCAGCTCGGGGGTCTGGGGTGAGCAGTTCTTC
NA,TRBJ1-5,TRBV28,13,many,CASRRRGRQPQHF,TGTGCCAGCAGGCGCCGGGGAAGGCAGCCCCAGCATTTT
TRBD1,TRBJ1-1,TRBV19,14,NA,CASTFQGAVTEAFF,TGTGCCAGTACCTTCCAGGGGGCGGTCACTGAAGCTTTCTTT
TRBD1,TRBJ2-1,TRBV7-9,13,NA,CASSPRGQSVQFF,TGTGCCAGCAGCCCTAGGGGACAGTCCGTGCAGTTCTTC
TRBD1,TRBJ1-2,TRBV3-1,13,many,CASSRQGKGGYTF,TGTGCCAGCAGTCGACAGGGGAAGGGGGGCTACACCTTC
TRBD1,TRBJ1-1,TRBV3-1,15,many,CASVSQGAVKTEAFF,TGTGCCAGCGTATCTCAGGGGGCTGTAAAAACTGAAGCTTTCTTT
TRBD2,TRBJ2-7,TRBV7-8,17,many,CASSLAVLAGNPYEQYF,TGTGCCAGCAGCTTAGCGGTTCTAGCGGGGAATCCCTACGAGCAGTACTTC
NA,TRBJ2-2,TRBV7-2,17,few,CASSPTFGGPNTGELFF,TGTGCCAGCAGCCCCACTTTTGGAGGCCCGAACACCGGGGAGCTGTTTTTT
NA,TRBJ2-3,TRBV27,16,many,CASSFVGAGLEDTQYF,TGTGCCAGCAGTTTCGTTGGAGCGGGCTTGGAAGATACGCAGTATTTT
NA,TRBJ2-2,TRBV9,15,many,CASSVSGRTTGELFF,TGTGCCAGCAGCGTATCCGGACGGACCACCGGGGAGCTGTTTTTT
NA,TRBJ1-5,TRBV10-1,14,NA,CASSDGPANQPQHF,TGCGCCAGCAGTGATGGTCCGGCCAATCAGCCCCAGCATTTT
TRBD2,TRBJ2-4,TRBV19,15,NA,CASSKLAGVANIQYF,TGTGCCAGTAGTAAACTAGCGGGAGTGGCGAACATTCAGTACTTC
TRBD1,TRBJ1-5,TRBV5-1,15,NA,CASSLGAGGSQPQHF,TGCGCCAGCAGCTTGGGAGCAGGGGGAAGTCAGCCCCAGCATTTT
TRBD2,TRBJ2-5,TRBV6-2/TRBV6-3,16,many,CASSYPQRGGIETQYF,TGTGCCAGCAGTTACCCCCAGCGGGGGGGCATTGAGACCCAGTACTTC
NA,TRBJ1-2,TRBV3-1,14,many,CASSQEAANYGYTF,TGTGCCAGCAGCCAAGAAGCCGCCAACTATGGCTACACCTTC
NA,TRBJ2-2,TRBV7-9,15,few,CASSFGTAGTGELFF,TGTGCCAGCAGCTTTGGGACGGCGGGCACCGGGGAGCTGTTTTTT
TRBD2,TRBJ2-7,TRBV20-1,13,NA,CSALPGLAVEQYF,TGCAGTGCCCTCCCGGGACTAGCAGTCGAGCAGTACTTC